Each of the 16 T cell receptor beta chains below was sequenced from the same sample in a study of identifying expanded T cells in peripheral blood. The data were produced by immunoSEQ multiplex PCR, yet TCRdb's version contains in-frame clones alone and is incomplete. Here the sample spans just over 90,000 clones, almost 90% being singletons. Sequencing was carried out using blood. Receptors originate from a person aged 18 to 70 in good health.

The V and J genes are TRBV30 and TRBJ2-2, with TRBD2 matching 14 bases. CDR1 and CDR2 from the germline V gene are GTSNPN and SVGIG (reference sequence). V was clipped by 3 bases and J by 6 bases; unmatched bases: 6. The CDR3 consists of 16 residues. CDR3 coding DNA: TGTGCCTGGAGAGGACTAGCGGGAGGTGTATCCGGGGAGCTGTTTTTT. Protein sequence: CAWRGLAGGVSGELFF.

The CDR3 spells CASSLEGGSSYNSPLHF. Written as DNA, the CDR3 is TGCGCCAGCAGCTTGGAGGGGGGGAGCTCCTATAATTCACCCCTCCACTTT. V usage is TRBV5-1 and J usage is TRBJ1-6; a possible D gene is TRBD1 (6 bases). V dropped 0 bases and J dropped 0 bases, with 10 bases sitting between them. Germline V gene lookup returns CDR1 SGHRS and CDR2 YFSETQ. The CDR3 sequence is 17 residues long. Full variable domain (remainder filled in from reference TRBV5-1 and TRBJ1-6): KAGVTQTPRYLIKTRGQQVTLSCSPISGHRSVSWYQQTPGQGLQFLFEYFSETQRNKGNFPGRFSGRQFSNSRSEMNVSTLELGDSALYLCASSLEGGSSYNSPLHFGNGTRLTVT.

The chain combines TRBV27 with TRBJ2-3; TRBD1 agrees at 11 bases. The V segment lost 6 bases and the J segment 6 bases; nucleotides outside the gene matches: 5. The CDR3 sequence is 14 residues long. CDR1 is MNHEY and CDR2 is SMNVEV in the germline V gene (reference sequence). The CDR3, as DNA: TGTGCCAGCAGCCGGGACAGGGGGTTGGATACGCAGTATTTT. Amino acids: CASSRDRGLDTQYF.

This clone was detected only once. V usage is TRBV6-5 and J usage is TRBJ2-7; D is perhaps TRBD1 (7 bases). This CDR3 is built from 14 residues. Germline values: CDR1 MNHEY, CDR2 SVGAGI. Trimming removed 5 bases at V and 6 bases at J, with 17 bases between. The CDR3 DNA reads as TGTGCCAGCAGTCCTAGACAGGGAGGTCGCGAGCAGTACTTC. It codes for CASSPRQGGREQYF.

About this clone itself: Other DNA sequences from this sample encode an identical CDR3 as well. The V and J genes are TRBV30 and TRBJ1-5, with D possibly TRBD1 on 5 matching bases. V dropped 2 bases and J dropped 9 bases, with 14 bases sitting between them. CDR1 GTSNPN and CDR2 SVGIG come from the germline V gene (reference sequence). This CDR3 spans 13 amino acids. The CDR3, as DNA: TGTGCCTGGAGTTCTGGGGGAGGTAGGCCCCAGCATTTT. It is translated as CAWSSGGGRPQHF.

The chain links TRBV7-7 to TRBJ2-2; 7 bases are a match to TRBD1. The trim removed 5 bases at V and 0 bases at J, leaving 3 bases unmatched. The length of the CDR3 is 15 residues. In germline, CDR1 is SSHAT, CDR2 FNYEAQ (reference sequence). CDR3 amino acids: CASSPGTANTGELFF. CDR3 bases: TGTGCCAGCAGCCCCGGGACAGCGAACACCGGGGAGCTGTTTTTT.

This clone was recorded once. The chain joins TRBV6-6 to TRBJ2-2; tentatively, D is TRBD1 or TRBD2 (5 bases each). The CDR3 length is 15 residues. The ends were cut back, 1 base at V and 2 bases at J, with 8 bases in the middle. Germline CDR1 and CDR2: MNHNY and SVGAGI (reference sequence). The CDR3 loop is CASSYLGENTGELFF. Written as DNA, the CDR3 is TGTGCCAGCAGTTACTTGGGGGAAAACACCGGGGAGCTGTTTTTT.

This rearrangement joins TRBV5-4 to TRBJ2-1; D not resolved. Germline loops: CDR1 SGHNT, CDR2 YYREEE (reference sequence). Trimming took 0 bases from V and 7 from J, leaving 2 bases between them. The CDR3 consists of 11 residues. CDR3 sequence reads: CASSLENEQFF. The CDR3 coding sequence is TGTGCCAGCAGCTTGGAGAATGAGCAGTTCTTC.

This clone was counted between two and nine times. The chain uses TRBV14 and TRBJ1-1, with 8 bases that match TRBD1. Germline V gene sequence: CDR1 SGHDN, CDR2 FVKESK. The CDR3 length is 16 residues. The trim removed 1 base at V and 1 base at J, leaving 5 bases unmatched. The CDR3 loop reads CASSQGLGQGNTEAFF. The CDR3 nucleotides read TGTGCCAGCAGCCAAGGCCTTGGACAGGGGAACACTGAAGCTTTCTTT.

CDR3 loop: CASSLGGYQPQHF. For the CDR3, the DNA is TGTGCCAGCAGCTTGGGTGGTTATCAGCCCCAGCATTTT. The gene calls are TRBV5-5 and TRBJ1-5; D gene ambiguous. Trimming took off 0 bases at V and 5 bases at J, with 6 bases between the two ends. The CDR3 covers 13 residues. Germline V gene data show CDR1 as SGHKS and CDR2 as YYEKEE (reference sequence).

The chain links TRBV6-5 to TRBJ2-7; no clear D gene. The CDR3 is 14 amino acids. Germline CDR1 MNHEY, CDR2 SVGAGI. V gave up 7 bases and J gave up 3 bases, with 16 bases separating them. The CDR3 protein is CASKSGQGHYEQYF. DNA for the CDR3: TGTGCCAGCAAAAGTGGCCAAGGGCACTACGAGCAGTACTTC.

The chain links TRBV9 to TRBJ2-3; D is unclear. The CDR3 runs to 16 residues. Deletions cut 0 bases from V and 3 bases from J, with 14 bases between. Germline-derived CDR1 and CDR2 are SGDLS and YYNGEE. CDR3 sequence reads: CASSVEAGTVTDTQYF. CDR3 nucleotide sequence: TGTGCCAGCAGCGTAGAGGCAGGTACCGTTACAGATACGCAGTATTTT.

The table lists this clone with a count of one. This chain joins TRBV25-1 and TRBJ2-1; TRBD2 matches 9 bases. Germline CDR1 MGHDK, CDR2 SYGVNS. Trimming at V came to 3 bases and at J to 12 bases, leaving 3 bases not matched to a gene. This CDR3 comprises 12 residues. The CDR3 spells CASSDSGSSQFF. CDR3 in DNA: TGTGCCAGCAGTGATAGCGGGAGTTCGCAGTTCTTC.

The V gene is TRBV27, the J gene TRBJ1-5; a weak D match, TRBD1 (6 bases). Germline V gene lookup returns CDR1 MNHEY and CDR2 SMNVEV (reference sequence). The CDR3 runs 17 residues. V dropped 4 bases and J dropped 1 base, with 17 bases sitting between them. The CDR3: CASSSASWRGSNQPQHF. CDR3 in DNA: TGTGCCAGCAGTTCTGCATCCTGGAGGGGGAGCAATCAGCCCCAGCATTTT.

The J gene is TRBJ1-5, the V gene TRBV9; a weak D match, TRBD1 (6 bases). V was clipped by 3 bases and J by 4 bases, with 14 bases between them. The CDR3 runs 15 residues. Germline V gene sequence: CDR1 SGDLS, CDR2 YYNGEE. CDR3 in amino acids: CASSEGGTGNQPQHF. The CDR3 DNA follows: TGTGCCAGCAGCGAGGGAGGAACAGGGAATCAGCCCCAGCATTTT. The whole variable domain, remainder taken from reference TRBV9 and TRBJ1-5, is DSGVTQTPKHLITATGQRVTLRCSPRSGDLSVYWYQQSLDQGLQFLIQYYNGEERAKGNILERFSAQQFPDLHSELNLSSLELGDSALYFCASSEGGTGNQPQHFGDGTRLSIL.

This chain connects TRBV27 to TRBJ1-4, with TRBD1 matching over 11 bases. With 7 bases clipped from V and 8 bases from J, the junction kept 12 bases outside the gene matches. The CDR3 spans 16 residues. Germline V lookup: CDR1 MNHEY, CDR2 SMNVEV (reference sequence). CDR3 bases: TGTGCCAGCACCTCTCGCTCGGGACAGGGGGACGAAAAACTGTTTTTT. It encodes CASTSRSGQGDEKLFF. The complete variable domain, with remaining parts taken from reference TRBV27 and TRBJ1-4, reads EAQVTQNPRYLITVTGKKLTVTCSQNMNHEYMSWYRQDPGLGLRQIYYSMNVEVTDKGDVPEGYKVSRKEKRNFPLILESPSPNQTSLYFCASTSRSGQGDEKLFFGSGTQLSVL.